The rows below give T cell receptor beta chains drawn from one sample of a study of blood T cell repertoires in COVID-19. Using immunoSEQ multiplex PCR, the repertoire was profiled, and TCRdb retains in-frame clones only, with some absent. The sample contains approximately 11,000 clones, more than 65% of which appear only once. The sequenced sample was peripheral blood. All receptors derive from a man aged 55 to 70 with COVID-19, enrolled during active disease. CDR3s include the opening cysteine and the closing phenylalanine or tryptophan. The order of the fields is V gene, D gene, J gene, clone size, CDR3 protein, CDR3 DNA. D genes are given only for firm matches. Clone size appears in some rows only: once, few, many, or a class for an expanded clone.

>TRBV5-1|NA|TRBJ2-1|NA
CASTQVRGGAEQFF
TGCGCCAGCACCCAGGTGCGGGGTGGGGCTGAGCAGTTCTTC
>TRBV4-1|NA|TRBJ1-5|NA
CASSQEVGGSRAQHF
TGCGCCAGCAGCCAAGAGGTCGGGGGGTCCCGGGCCCAGCATTTT
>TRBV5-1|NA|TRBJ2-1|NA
CASSTGTGGNEQFF
TGCGCCAGCAGCACCGGGACTGGTGGCAATGAGCAGTTCTTC
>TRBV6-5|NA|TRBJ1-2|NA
CASRLQGRHYGYTF
TGTGCCAGCAGGTTACAGGGACGACACTATGGCTACACCTTC
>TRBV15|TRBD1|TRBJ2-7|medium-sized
CATSGMGQDYEQYF
TGTGCCACCAGCGGCATGGGACAGGACTACGAGCAGTACTTC
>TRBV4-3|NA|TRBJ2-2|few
CASSQVRVTTGELFF
TGCGCCAGCAGCCAAGTGAGGGTAACGACCGGGGAGCTGTTTTTT
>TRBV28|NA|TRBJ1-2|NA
CASSPPRGLGYTF
TGTGCCAGCAGTCCGCCACGGGGTCTGGGCTACACCTTC
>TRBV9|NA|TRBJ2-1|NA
CASSPSSYNEQFF
TGTGCCAGCAGCCCGAGCTCCTACAATGAGCAGTTCTTC
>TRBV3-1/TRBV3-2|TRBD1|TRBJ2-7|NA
CASSQGIPGQGGEQYF
TGTGCCAGCAGCCAAGGGATACCGGGACAGGGGGGGGAGCAGTACTTC
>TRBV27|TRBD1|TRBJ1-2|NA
CASSPYRGVGYGYTF
TGTGCCAGCAGTCCATACAGGGGTGTAGGCTATGGCTACACCTTC
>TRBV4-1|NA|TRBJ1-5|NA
CASSPGTSLYSNQPQHF
TGCGCCAGCAGCCCCGGGACAAGCCTTTATAGCAATCAGCCCCAGCATTTT
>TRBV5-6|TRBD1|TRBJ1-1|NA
CASRRTGVITEAFF
TGTGCCAGCAGACGGACAGGGGTTATCACTGAAGCTTTCTTT
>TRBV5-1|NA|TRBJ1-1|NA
CASSGPSLNTEAFF
TGCGCCAGCAGCGGCCCTAGTTTGAACACTGAAGCTTTCTTT
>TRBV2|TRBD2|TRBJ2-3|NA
CASSGNSGGIDTQYF
TGTGCCAGCAGTGGTAATAGCGGGGGCATAGATACGCAGTATTTT
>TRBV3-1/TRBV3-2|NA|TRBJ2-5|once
CASSHVQQETQYF
TGTGCCAGCAGCCACGTACAGCAAGAGACCCAGTACTTC
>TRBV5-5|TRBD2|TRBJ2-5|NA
CASSLGLAGGSTFQETQYF
TGTGCCAGCAGCTTGGGACTAGCGGGAGGGTCCACATTTCAAGAGACCCAGTACTTC
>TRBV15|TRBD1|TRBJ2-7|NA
CATTTGQGAGAYEQYF
TGTGCCACCACCACGGGGCAGGGGGCTGGGGCCTACGAGCAGTACTTC
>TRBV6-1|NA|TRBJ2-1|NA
CASSLQGGSYNEQFF
TGTGCCAGCAGTCTACAGGGAGGGTCATACAATGAGCAGTTCTTC
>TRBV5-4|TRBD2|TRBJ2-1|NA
CASSLGSGRNKQFF
TGTGCCAGCAGCTTGGGTAGCGGGAGAAATAAACAGTTCTTC
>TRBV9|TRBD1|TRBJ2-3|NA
CASSVAGAGTGVVSTDTQYF
TGTGCCAGCAGCGTAGCGGGGGCGGGGACAGGGGTCGTGAGCACAGATACGCAGTATTTT
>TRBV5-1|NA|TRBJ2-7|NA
CASSPREQSYEQYF
TGCGCCAGCAGCCCTAGAGAGCAGTCCTACGAGCAGTACTTC
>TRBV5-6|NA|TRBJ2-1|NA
CASSLYNEQFF
TGTGCCAGCAGCCTATACAATGAGCAGTTCTTC
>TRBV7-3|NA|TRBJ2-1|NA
CASSPTAGAGIHEQFF
TGTGCCAGCAGCCCCACGGCGGGGGCCGGAATCCATGAGCAGTTCTTC
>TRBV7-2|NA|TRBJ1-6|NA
CASSSIDLTGYNSPLHF
TGTGCCAGCAGCTCCATAGACCTGACAGGCTATAATTCACCCCTCCACTTT
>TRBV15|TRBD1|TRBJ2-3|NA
CATSWTGGEDTQYF
TGTGCCACCAGCTGGACAGGGGGAGAAGATACGCAGTATTTT